These 22 T cell receptor beta chains were sequenced from one sample in a study of CXCR3-negative and CXCR3-positive naive CD8 T cells. cDNA libraries for TRB were generated by 5' RACE incorporating UMI labels. TCRdb re-called the 5' RACE reads and shows each CDR3 protein once, DNA omitted. The table gives roughly 56,000 distinct CDR3 sequences; the top ten clones make up 0.4% to 0.5% of it. The sequencing input was naive CXCR3- CD8+ T cells from blood. The subset: CD45RO-CCR7+CD27+CD95- naive CD8+ T cells lacking CXCR3 (TNR3-). The source of these receptors is a human donor in good health. Some clones in this sample may be carry-over from other donors' samples.

Here the CDR3 reads CASSPWRAGEQETQYF. V usage is TRBV11-2 and J usage is TRBJ2-5; TCRdb designates TRBD2, a call that cannot be tested without DNA. The CDR3 length is 16 residues. Germline CDR1 and CDR2: SGHAT and FQNNGV.

The rearrangement uses TRBV12-3 or TRBV12-4 and TRBJ2-7; the TCRdb call, TRBD2, lacks DNA for checking. The CDR3 sequence is 16 residues long. CDR3 loop: CASSSTGRADLYEQYF.

The chain carries TRBV7-9 and TRBJ1-2; lacking DNA, the TRBD1 call made by TCRdb goes unchecked. CDR1 is SEHNR, CDR2 FQNEAQ, per germline (reference sequence). The CDR3 is 16 residues long. CDR3 amino acids: CASSFTMTGGARGYTF.

Frequency places this clonotype as medium-sized. V gene TRBV6-5 combines with J gene TRBJ2-1; TCRdb outputs TRBD1, but without DNA this stays unchecked. The CDR3 has 15 residues. Germline V gives CDR1 MNHEY, CDR2 SVGAGI. The CDR3 sequence: CASSYSRGQINEQFF.

The chain joins TRBV27 to TRBJ2-7; with no DNA, the TCRdb D assignment of TRBD1 cannot be verified. Per the germline V gene, CDR1 is MNHEY and CDR2 is SMNVEV (reference sequence). The CDR3 has 15 amino acids. The CDR3 reads CASSPRTGEWYEQYF.

The chain recombines TRBV5-5 with TRBJ2-1; TCRdb's D gene call, TRBD2, goes unchecked for lack of DNA. Germline V gives CDR1 SGHKS, CDR2 YYEKEE (reference sequence). The CDR3 spans 17 residues. Here the CDR3 reads CASSYPQRASSYNEQFF.

The genes are TRBV18 and TRBJ2-7; the D gene TCRdb calls, TRBD1, cannot be checked with no DNA. CDR3 length: 13 residues. CDR1 is KGHSH and CDR2 is LQKENI in the germline V gene. The CDR3 sequence is CASSVNRGYEQYF.

The chain carries TRBV21-1 and TRBJ2-1; lacking DNA, the TRBD2 call made by TCRdb goes unchecked. TRBV21-1 is a known pseudogene. This CDR3 has 14 residues. The CDR3 region is CASSKMGLGDEQFF.

The CDR3: CASSQDTRQQETQYF. The gene calls are TRBV4-3 and TRBJ2-5; TCRdb's D gene call, TRBD1, goes unchecked for lack of DNA. Germline V gene lookup returns CDR1 LGHNA and CDR2 YSLEER. This CDR3 comprises 15 residues.

The chain links TRBV29-1 to TRBJ2-1; TCRdb proposes TRBD2, but this gene call is untestable without DNA. In germline, CDR1 is SQVTM, CDR2 ANQGSEA. CDR3 size: 16 residues. The CDR3 here is CSVERSGGNAYNEQFF.

The J gene is TRBJ1-6, the V gene TRBV10-3. CDR3 length: 15 amino acids. The germline gives CDR1 ENHRY, CDR2 SYGVKD. CDR3 loop: CAISDPPLELSPLHF.

The chain joins TRBV9 to TRBJ2-7; TCRdb's D call of TRBD1 is untestable without DNA. The CDR3 length is 15 residues. Germline assignment: CDR1 SGDLS and CDR2 YYNGEE. The CDR3 loop is CASSAGTGGVYEQYF.

This rearrangement joins TRBV27 to TRBJ1-1. This CDR3 is 13 amino acids long. The germline CDR1 and CDR2 sequences are MNHEY and SMNVEV (reference sequence). The CDR3 protein is CASSLFTNTEAFF.

The chain joins TRBV7-9 to TRBJ2-7; the D gene TCRdb calls, TRBD1, cannot be checked with no DNA. Germline V gene data show CDR1 as SEHNR and CDR2 as FQNEAQ (reference sequence). The CDR3 length is 16 residues. CDR3 protein: CASSPMDSPATYEQYF.

This chain joins TRBV28 and TRBJ2-7; TCRdb designates TRBD2, a call that cannot be tested without DNA. Germline V CDR1 and CDR2: MDHEN, SYDVKM. The CDR3 has 16 residues. CDR3 loop: CASSFGTGPPAYEQYF.

The chain couples TRBV11-2 to TRBJ1-6. CDR3 length: 12 residues. Germline V gene sequence: CDR1 SGHAT, CDR2 FQNNGV. The CDR3: CASSPDGTHLHF.

This sequence joins TRBV19 and TRBJ2-1; absent DNA, TCRdb's TRBD1 call cannot be checked. The CDR3 is 16 amino acids. Per the germline V gene, CDR1 is LNHDA and CDR2 is SQIVND (reference sequence). The CDR3 sequence is CASKAGTRGRGDEQFF. The full variable domain, rest sourced from reference TRBV19 and TRBJ2-1, is DGGITQSPKYLFRKEGQNVTLSCEQNLNHDAMYWYRQDPGQGLRLIYYSQIVNDFQKGDIAEGYSVSREKKESFPLTVTSAQKNPTAFYLCASKAGTRGRGDEQFFGPGTRLTVL.

V is TRBV7-2 and J is TRBJ1-5; the TCRdb call, TRBD1, lacks DNA for checking. Germline CDR1 reads SGHTA; CDR2 reads FQGNSA. The CDR3 has 16 amino acids. The CDR3 protein is CASSPAVGKGDQPQHF.

This rearrangement joins TRBV7-2 to TRBJ1-3. Germline CDR1 reads SGHTA; CDR2 reads FQGNSA. This CDR3 comprises 17 residues. CDR3 in amino acids: CASSLDQVYLSGNTIYF.

This chain connects TRBV5-1 to TRBJ2-1; TCRdb selects TRBD1, and the lack of DNA leaves this call unchecked. There are 14 residues in the CDR3. Germline V gene data show CDR1 as SGHRS and CDR2 as YFSETQ. The CDR3 sequence: CASSLEDSLDEQFF.

The rearrangement joins TRBV6-6 to TRBJ2-2; TCRdb picks TRBD1, but there is no DNA to check that call. CDR1 and CDR2 (germline): MNHNY, SVGAGI (reference sequence). This CDR3 is built from 13 residues. The CDR3 sequence is CASSYGGAGELFF.

V is TRBV29-1 and J is TRBJ2-2; as DNA is missing, the TRBD1 call by TCRdb cannot be tested. Germline V gene lookup returns CDR1 SQVTM and CDR2 ANQGSEA. This CDR3 is built from 18 residues. The CDR3: CSVRTGHGGSGGSLELFF.